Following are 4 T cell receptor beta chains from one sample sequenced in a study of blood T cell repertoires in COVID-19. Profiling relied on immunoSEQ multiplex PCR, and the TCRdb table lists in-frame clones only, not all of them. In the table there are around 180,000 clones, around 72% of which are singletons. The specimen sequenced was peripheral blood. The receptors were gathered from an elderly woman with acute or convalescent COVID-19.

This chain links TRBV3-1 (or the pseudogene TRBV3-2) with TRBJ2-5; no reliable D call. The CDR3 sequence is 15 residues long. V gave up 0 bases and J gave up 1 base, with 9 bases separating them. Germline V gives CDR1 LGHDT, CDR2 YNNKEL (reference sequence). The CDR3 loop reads CASSQDRAPQETQYF. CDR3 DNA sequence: TGTGCCAGCAGCCAAGATAGAGCCCCCCAAGAGACCCAGTACTTC.

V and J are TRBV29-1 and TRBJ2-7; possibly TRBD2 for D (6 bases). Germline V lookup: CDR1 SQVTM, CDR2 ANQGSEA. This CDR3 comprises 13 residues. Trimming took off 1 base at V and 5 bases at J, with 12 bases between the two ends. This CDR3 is CSVEGLALHEQYF. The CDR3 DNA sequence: TGCAGCGTTGAAGGGCTAGCGCTGCACGAGCAGTACTTC.

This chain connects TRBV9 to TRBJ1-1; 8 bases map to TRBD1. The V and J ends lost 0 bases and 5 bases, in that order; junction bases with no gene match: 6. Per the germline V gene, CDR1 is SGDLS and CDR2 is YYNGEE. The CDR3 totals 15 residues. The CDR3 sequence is CASSVGARQGTEAFF. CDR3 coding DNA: TGTGCCAGCAGCGTAGGGGCTCGACAGGGGACTGAAGCTTTCTTT.

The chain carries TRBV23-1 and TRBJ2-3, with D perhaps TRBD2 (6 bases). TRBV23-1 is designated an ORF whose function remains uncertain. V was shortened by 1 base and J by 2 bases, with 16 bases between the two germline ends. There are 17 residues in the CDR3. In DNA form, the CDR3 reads TGCGCCAGCAGTCAATTTCTCCGGGACTCCAACACAGATACGCAGTATTTT. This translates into CASSQFLRDSNTDTQYF.